One and the same sample provided the 27 T cell receptor beta chains below, sequenced in a study of blood T cell repertoires in COVID-19. Some clones are missing from TCRdb's copy, which holds only in-frame ones; the method was immunoSEQ multiplex PCR. The table lists 240,000 or so clones, around nine tenths of them singletons. Input material: peripheral blood. The origin of the receptors is a middle-aged woman who had recovered from COVID-19.

The V and J genes are TRBV4-1 and TRBJ1-3; D unclear. The germline V gene encodes CDR1 MGHRA and CDR2 YSYEKL. Trimming cost V 4 bases and J 0 bases, with 7 bases left between them. The CDR3 runs to 14 residues. DNA for the CDR3: TGCGCCAGCAGCCCTGACTTCTCTGGAAACACCATATATTTT. Translating it yields CASSPDFSGNTIYF.

The chain recombines TRBV10-2 with TRBJ2-7, with 7 positions matching TRBD2. Germline trimming cut 11 bases from V and 0 bases from J; bases unmatched to any gene: 7. CDR1 is WSHSY and CDR2 is SAAADI in the germline V gene. CDR3 size: 13 residues. CDR3 sequence reads: CARPGGTSYEQYV. Written as DNA, the CDR3 is TGCGCCCGCCCGGGGGGAACCTCCTACGAGCAGTACGTC.

This CDR3 reads CASSPLTGGTEAFF. For the CDR3, the DNA is TGTGCCAGCAGCCCGTTGACAGGAGGCACTGAAGCTTTCTTT. V and J are TRBV7-2 and TRBJ1-1; TRBD1 is a possible D gene (6 bases). CDR3 size: 14 residues. Germline assignment: CDR1 SGHTA and CDR2 FQGNSA. V lost 5 bases, J lost 4 bases, and 14 bases lay in between.

V gene TRBV6-1 combines with J gene TRBJ1-2; D is perhaps TRBD1 (5 bases). The CDR3 runs to 15 residues. Germline V gene lookup returns CDR1 MNHNS and CDR2 SASEGT. The germline V and J ends were trimmed by 0 bases and 4 bases, with 12 bases remaining between them. CDR3 sequence: CASSEARTTTYGYTF. As DNA, the CDR3 is TGTGCCAGCAGTGAAGCCCGGACAACCACCTATGGCTACACCTTC.

V usage is TRBV6-1 and J usage is TRBJ2-1; 8 bases agree with TRBD2. V dropped 0 bases and J dropped 5; count of bases not matched to a gene: 9. CDR3 size: 17 residues. The germline gives CDR1 MNHNS, CDR2 SASEGT. The CDR3 nucleotides are TGTGCCAGCAGTGAAGCCGGCGCTAGCGGGTGGAACAATGAGCAGTTCTTC. Amino acids: CASSEAGASGWNNEQFF.

The chain uses TRBV3-1 (or the pseudogene TRBV3-2) and TRBJ2-5; D unclear. Germline CDR1 and CDR2: LGHDT and YNNKEL (reference sequence). This CDR3 has 14 amino acids. V gave up 3 bases and J gave up 5 bases, with 13 bases separating them. CDR3 coding DNA: TGTGCCAGCAGCCAGGCCCGACCCGGGGAGACCCAGTACTTC. It is translated as CASSQARPGETQYF.

The chain employs TRBV5-1 and TRBJ1-1; no definite D call. The CDR3 extends over 14 amino acids. Germline-derived CDR1 and CDR2 are SGHRS and YFSETQ. Trimming shortened V by 0 bases and J by 1 base, and 7 bases separated the two germline ends. Here the CDR3 reads CASSLEVANTEAFF. The CDR3 DNA follows: TGCGCCAGCAGCTTGGAGGTAGCGAACACTGAAGCTTTCTTT.

The V call is TRBV5-1, the J call TRBJ1-1; D gene ambiguous. Trimming cost V 0 bases and J 1 base, with 7 bases left between them. Germline CDR1 SGHRS, CDR2 YFSETQ. The CDR3 length is 14 residues. Here the CDR3 reads CASSLETSNTEAFF. The CDR3 nucleotides read TGCGCCAGCAGCTTGGAAACATCGAACACTGAAGCTTTCTTT.

This clone appeared a few times. V and J are TRBV6-2 or TRBV6-3 and TRBJ1-1; 7 bases fit TRBD1. The CDR3 contains 16 residues. Germline CDR1 reads MNHEY; CDR2 reads SVGEGT. Germline trimming cut 2 bases from V and 5 bases from J; bases unmatched to any gene: 11. The DNA for the CDR3 is TGTGCCAGCAGTTACCCCGAAACAGGGGTGGAAACTGAAGCTTTCTTT. Its translation is CASSYPETGVETEAFF.

This chain connects TRBV7-3 to TRBJ1-1; D call uncertain. V dropped 0 bases and J dropped 6 bases, with 11 bases sitting between them. Germline lookup yields CDR1 SGHTA and CDR2 FQGTGA. CDR3 length: 14 amino acids. In nucleotides, the CDR3 is TGTGCCAGCAGCTTAACCCCCGGGGTCGCTGAAGCTTTCTTT. Translating it yields CASSLTPGVAEAFF. The complete variable domain, with remaining parts taken from reference TRBV7-3 and TRBJ1-1, reads GAGVSQTPSNKVTEKGKYVELRCDPISGHTALYWYRQSLGQGPEFLIYFQGTGAADDSGLPNDRFFAVRPEGSVSTLKIQRTERGDSAVYLCASSLTPGVAEAFFGQGTRLTVV.

The rearrangement links TRBV30 to TRBJ1-6; D gene uncertain. The CDR3 spans 14 residues. In germline, CDR1 is GTSNPN, CDR2 SVGIG (reference sequence). The V gene lost 5 bases and the J gene lost 7 bases, with 15 bases spanning the gap. The CDR3 DNA sequence: TGTGCCTGGGGCGGCGGGCCTAGCAATTCACCCCTCCACTTT. It yields the protein CAWGGGPSNSPLHF.

The chain carries TRBV11-2 and TRBJ2-1; 7 nucleotides align to TRBD2. V shed 5 bases and J 0 bases; nucleotides not matched to a gene: 7. CDR3 length: 16 amino acids. Germline CDR1 SGHAT, CDR2 FQNNGV. For the CDR3, the DNA is TGTGCCAGCAGCGGAAGATGGACTAGCTCCTACAATGAGCAGTTCTTC. The encoded protein is CASSGRWTSSYNEQFF.

The chain carries TRBV2 and TRBJ2-5, with 12 bases lining up with TRBD1. This CDR3 has 17 residues. Per the germline V gene, CDR1 is SNHLY and CDR2 is FYNNEI. With 7 bases clipped from V and 5 bases from J, the junction kept 14 bases outside the gene matches. The CDR3 spells CASTQGGGTGGWETQYF. CDR3 in DNA: TGTGCCAGCACCCAAGGGGGGGGGACAGGGGGCTGGGAGACCCAGTACTTC.

This clone was counted only a few times. This sequence joins TRBV9 and TRBJ2-7; 7 bases map to TRBD1. Germline CDR1 is SGDLS and CDR2 is YYNGEE. The V and J ends lost 0 bases and 4 bases, in that order; junction bases with no gene match: 10. The CDR3 consists of 16 residues. In nucleotides, the CDR3 is TGTGCCAGCAGCGTAGGCTACGTAGAACAGGGGTACGAGCAGTACTTC. The encoded protein is CASSVGYVEQGYEQYF.

For this clone: A junction end diverges from the germline sequence, so it may reflect a read error. V and J are TRBV5-5 and TRBJ1-3; a weak D match, TRBD1 (5 bases). The CDR3 runs 16 residues. The V gene's germline CDR1 is SGHKS and CDR2 YYEKEE (reference sequence). CDR3 in amino acids: CASTPALGASGNTIYF. The CDR3 nucleotides are TGTGCCAGCACCCCTGCCCTTGGGGCCTCTGGTAACACCATATATTTT.

This sequence joins TRBV2 and TRBJ2-5, with 16 positions matching TRBD2. The CDR3 totals 17 residues. Germline V lookup: CDR1 SNHLY, CDR2 FYNNEI. The J segment lost 5 bases and the V segment lost 6 bases, leaving 9 bases of the junction unmatched. CDR3 DNA: TGTGCCAGCAGGTACGGGACTAGCGGGAGGGCTTTGGAGACCCAGTACTTC. It specifies CASRYGTSGRALETQYF.

The J gene is TRBJ2-6, the V gene TRBV7-2; D call uncertain. Deletions cut 1 base from V and 0 bases from J, with 4 bases between. The CDR3 totals 15 residues. Germline V gene lookup returns CDR1 SGHTA and CDR2 FQGNSA. The CDR3, as DNA: TGTGCCAGCAGCTTAGGACTCTCTGGGGCCAACGTCCTGACTTTC. As protein: CASSLGLSGANVLTF.

The V call is TRBV11-3, the J call TRBJ2-2; TRBD2 might be the D (5 bases). CDR3 length: 17 amino acids. Per germline, CDR1 SGHNT and CDR2 YENEEA. The V and J ends lost 5 bases and 4 bases respectively, with 20 bases between them. The CDR3 reads CASSPTPRGDLTGELFF. CDR3 bases: TGTGCCAGCAGCCCAACCCCACGGGGTGACCTCACCGGGGAGCTGTTTTTT.

This chain connects TRBV9 to TRBJ2-1; possible D gene TRBD2, 6 bases. CDR3 size: 15 residues. The V and J ends lost 6 bases and 7 bases respectively, with 20 bases between them. Germline assignment: CDR1 SGDLS and CDR2 YYNGEE. CDR3 bases: TGTGCCAGCACCCCCCTCGGGGGAGTTCTAAATGAGCAGTTCTTC. It specifies CASTPLGGVLNEQFF.

This chain joins TRBV4-3 and TRBJ2-1; TRBD2 aligns across 7 bases. In germline, CDR1 is LGHNA, CDR2 YSLEER. Unmatched junction bases numbered 3, after V lost 1 base and J lost 3 bases. CDR3 length equals 15 residues. CDR3 coding DNA: TGCGCCAGCAGCCAAGGTTCGGGAGGCTACAATGAGCAGTTCTTC. This translates into CASSQGSGGYNEQFF.

This clone was counted between two and nine times. V gene TRBV12-3 or TRBV12-4 combines with J gene TRBJ1-2, with TRBD1 matching over 8 bases. Trimming took 6 bases from V and 4 from J; bases not matched to a gene: 4. This CDR3 is built from 13 residues. The CDR3 nucleotides are TGTGCCAGCAGCCGACAGGGGATCTATGGCTACACCTTC. Its translation is CASSRQGIYGYTF.

The chain joins TRBV5-1 to TRBJ1-2, with 9 bases fitting TRBD1. CDR3 size: 15 residues. From germline, CDR1 is SGHRS and CDR2 YFSETQ. V lost 3 bases and J lost 4; bases outside the gene matches: 7. The CDR3 region is CASSWGDRAPYGYTF. The CDR3 DNA is TGCGCCAGCAGCTGGGGGGACAGGGCCCCCTATGGCTACACCTTC.

The chain is built from TRBV27 and TRBJ2-7, with TRBD2 identical over 15 bases. V trimming: 6 bases; J trimming: 6 bases; junction bases outside the gene matches: 3. This CDR3 has 14 amino acids. Germline loops: CDR1 MNHEY, CDR2 SMNVEV (reference sequence). The CDR3 coding sequence is TGTGCCAGCAGCCCGGGACTAGCGGGAGGCGAGCAGTACTTC. Protein: CASSPGLAGGEQYF.

The J gene is TRBJ2-5, the V gene TRBV3-1 (or the pseudogene TRBV3-2); D gene ambiguous. The CDR3 is 14 residues long. The germline V and J ends were trimmed by 3 bases and 5 bases, with 13 bases remaining between them. Per germline, CDR1 LGHDT and CDR2 YNNKEL (reference sequence). CDR3 DNA sequence: TGTGCCAGCAGCCACCCGGCAGCGTCGGAGACCCAGTACTTC. Translated: CASSHPAASETQYF.

The CDR3 nucleotides read TGTGCCAGCACCTCGGGGAGGGAGGGATTTTGGACTAATGAAAAACTGTTTTTT. As protein: CASTSGREGFWTNEKLFF. This chain uses TRBV7-9 with TRBJ1-4; no clear D gene. V was shortened by 7 bases and J by 2 bases, with 23 bases between the two germline ends. The CDR3 sequence is 18 residues long. Germline CDR1 SEHNR, CDR2 FQNEAQ (reference sequence).

The rearrangement joins TRBV3-1 (or the pseudogene TRBV3-2) to TRBJ1-2, with D perhaps TRBD1 (6 bases). The CDR3 has 16 residues. The germline CDR1 and CDR2 sequences are LGHDT and YNNKEL (reference sequence). Between the trimmed V and J ends, which lost 0 bases and 4 bases, there was a span of 15 bases. As DNA, the CDR3 is TGTGCCAGCAGCCAAGATCTCCGGGACATTCTCTATGGCTACACCTTC. Its translation: CASSQDLRDILYGYTF.

The V and J genes are TRBV18 and TRBJ1-1; D ambiguous. Trimming stripped 3 bases from V and 6 bases from J, with 17 bases between. The CDR3 sequence is 15 residues long. From germline, CDR1 is KGHSH and CDR2 LQKENI. In nucleotides, the CDR3 is TGTGCCAGCTCACCTTCTCAGTCAGGCAATTCTGAAGCTTTCTTT. This sequence encodes CASSPSQSGNSEAFF.